This passage covers 26 T cell receptor beta chains from one sample sequenced in a study of blood T cell repertoires in COVID-19. The repertoire was sequenced with immunoSEQ multiplex PCR; TCRdb's copy has only in-frame clones and lacks some. The sample records some 50,000 clones, around 83% being singletons. Sequencing was done on a sample of peripheral blood. These receptors came from a human donor in a cohort sampled during active COVID-19.

The chain employs TRBV5-5 and TRBJ1-3, with a possible D match to TRBD1 (6 bases). Germline CDR1 reads SGHKS; CDR2 reads YYEKEE (reference sequence). CDR3 length equals 15 residues. V lost 4 bases and J 4 bases, leaving 15 bases between the germline ends. CDR3 protein: CASSPPQGMGNTIYF. CDR3 in DNA: TGTGCCAGCAGCCCCCCCCAGGGGATGGGAAACACCATATATTTT.

The chain has TRBV5-4 and TRBJ2-2; D not resolved. The germline gives CDR1 SGHNT, CDR2 YYREEE (reference sequence). V was cut by 0 bases and J by 1 base, with 7 bases left in between. CDR3 size: 15 residues. This CDR3 is CASSLEAGNTGELFF. The CDR3 DNA sequence: TGTGCCAGCAGCTTGGAGGCAGGGAACACCGGGGAGCTGTTTTTT.

The genes are TRBV5-4 and TRBJ2-1; possibly TRBD2 for D (6 bases). Germline loops: CDR1 SGHNT, CDR2 YYREEE (reference sequence). The V and J ends lost 4 bases and 9 bases respectively, with 17 bases between them. The CDR3 runs to 14 residues. CDR3 amino acids: CASSPMTSFGEQFF. The CDR3 DNA follows: TGTGCCAGCAGCCCCATGACTAGTTTCGGTGAGCAGTTCTTC. The whole variable domain, remainder taken from reference TRBV5-4 and TRBJ2-1, is ETGVTQSPTHLIKTRGQQVTLRCSSQSGHNTVSWYQQALGQGPQFIFQYYREEENGRGNFPPRFSGLQFPNYSSELNVNALELDDSALYLCASSPMTSFGEQFFGPGTRLTVL.

The chain recombines TRBV7-2 with TRBJ1-4, with 9 bases that match TRBD1. CDR3 length: 14 residues. V trimming: 5 bases; J trimming: 6 bases; junction bases outside the gene matches: 4. Germline CDR1 and CDR2: SGHTA and FQGNSA. As DNA, the CDR3 is TGTGCCAGCAGCCAGACAGGGGGGGATGAAAAACTGTTTTTT. Protein: CASSQTGGDEKLFF.

This clone has a single count. The chain uses TRBV2 and TRBJ2-3; D possibly corresponds to TRBD2 (5 bases). V was clipped by 3 bases and J by 4 bases, with 17 bases between them. Germline CDR1 and CDR2: SNHLY and FYNNEI. This CDR3 is built from 16 residues. In nucleotides, the CDR3 is TGTGCCAGCAGTGAGGTTTTGAGGGTTCCGGCAGATACGCAGTATTTT. Translated, it gives CASSEVLRVPADTQYF.

The rearrangement links TRBV4-1 to TRBJ2-7; D possibly corresponds to TRBD2 (7 bases). The V end lost 0 bases, the J end lost 6 bases, and 24 bases lay between the germline ends. Looked up from germline, CDR1 is MGHRA and CDR2 is YSYEKL. This CDR3 region has 18 residues. The CDR3 sequence: CASSQESPRGGGSTEQYF. CDR3 DNA sequence: TGCGCCAGCAGCCAAGAGAGCCCACGGGGAGGGGGATCTACCGAGCAGTACTTC.

This clone was seen a few times. V is TRBV7-9 and J is TRBJ1-1; D not resolved. Trimming took 2 bases from V and 1 from J, leaving 5 bases between them. This CDR3 has 13 amino acids. Germline lookup yields CDR1 SEHNR and CDR2 FQNEAQ (reference sequence). This CDR3 reads CASSLRGNTEAFF. CDR3 bases: TGTGCCAGCAGCTTACGGGGGAACACTGAAGCTTTCTTT.

The chain is built from TRBV5-1 and TRBJ1-1; possible D gene TRBD1, 6 bases. In germline, CDR1 is SGHRS, CDR2 YFSETQ. This CDR3 contains 15 residues. Trimming pared 3 bases from V and 2 bases from J, leaving 14 bases between. The CDR3 coding sequence is TGCGCCAGCAGCTCGGTTGACAGGAAAAACACTGAAGCTTTCTTT. Translating gives CASSSVDRKNTEAFF.

The J gene is TRBJ2-7, the V gene TRBV5-1; D not resolved. The germline V and J ends were trimmed by 4 bases and 0 bases, with 14 bases remaining between them. In germline, CDR1 is SGHRS, CDR2 YFSETQ. The CDR3 runs to 15 residues. Here the CDR3 DNA reads TGCGCCAGCAGCGGCCGACTGGATAGCTCCTACGAGCAGTACTTC. It yields the protein CASSGRLDSSYEQYF.

This CDR3 is CASRWRGSSYEQYF. DNA of the CDR3: TGTGCCAGTAGGTGGAGGGGCAGCTCCTACGAGCAGTACTTC. The chain joins TRBV19 to TRBJ2-7; weak D call: TRBD2 (6 bases). The germline V gene encodes CDR1 LNHDA and CDR2 SQIVND (reference sequence). CDR3 length: 14 residues. Trimming removed 6 bases at V and 0 bases at J, with 12 bases between.

This clone showed up just a few times. This rearrangement joins TRBV5-6 to TRBJ1-5; D unresolved. The length of the CDR3 is 15 residues. Germline V gene lookup returns CDR1 SGHDT and CDR2 YYEEEE. V was trimmed by 4 bases and J by 1 base, leaving 12 bases between them. CDR3 loop: CASSLRGKSNQPQHF. As DNA, the CDR3 is TGTGCCAGCAGCCTTCGGGGAAAGAGCAATCAGCCCCAGCATTTT.

The genes are TRBV5-1 and TRBJ2-1, with 12 bases lining up with TRBD1. Per germline, CDR1 SGHRS and CDR2 YFSETQ. CDR3 length: 16 amino acids. J gave up 4 bases and V 4 bases, and 6 bases lay outside the gene matches. The CDR3 sequence is CASSGGTGGPYNEQFF. In DNA, the CDR3 is TGCGCCAGCAGCGGGGGGACAGGGGGCCCATACAATGAGCAGTTCTTC. The variable domain in full, with the rest retrieved from reference TRBV5-1 and TRBJ2-1, is KAGVTQTPRYLIKTRGQQVTLSCSPISGHRSVSWYQQTPGQGLQFLFEYFSETQRNKGNFPGRFSGRQFSNSRSEMNVSTLELGDSALYLCASSGGTGGPYNEQFFGPGTRLTVL.

This chain joins TRBV6-2 or TRBV6-3 and TRBJ2-1; 13 bases are shared with TRBD2. The CDR3 contains 13 residues. CDR1 is MNHEY, CDR2 SVGEGT, per germline. V lost 6 bases, J lost 9 bases, and 2 bases stayed unmatched. CDR3 in amino acids: CASSRLAGGEQFF. The CDR3 region has the DNA TGTGCCAGCAGCCGACTAGCGGGAGGTGAGCAGTTCTTC.

The chain has TRBV10-3 and TRBJ1-2; 8 bases map to TRBD1. V shed 5 bases and J 6 bases; nucleotides not matched to a gene: 8. CDR1 and CDR2 from the germline V gene are ENHRY and SYGVKD. CDR3 length: 14 residues. Here the CDR3 DNA reads TGTGCCATCAGTCTGCCTCAGGGGGCCAATGGCTACACCTTC. Protein sequence: CAISLPQGANGYTF.

The chain uses TRBV6-5 and TRBJ1-2; 9 bases fit TRBD1. CDR1 and CDR2 from the germline V gene are MNHEY and SVGAGI. With V trimmed by 6 bases and J by 7 bases, 6 bases remained unmatched. This CDR3 region has 13 residues. The CDR3 sequence is CASSLGQGSGYTF. CDR3 in DNA: TGTGCCAGCAGCTTGGGACAGGGCAGTGGCTACACCTTC.

The count of this clone is one. The J gene is TRBJ2-5, the V gene TRBV2, with TRBD1 matching over 9 bases. The CDR3 is made up of 16 amino acids. Germline V lookup: CDR1 SNHLY, CDR2 FYNNEI. Losses at the gene ends were 4 bases for V and 4 bases for J; bases not matched to a gene: 10. This CDR3 reads CASSVGQGKGGETQYF. The CDR3 DNA follows: TGTGCCAGCAGTGTCGGACAGGGGAAGGGAGGAGAGACCCAGTACTTC.

This chain connects TRBV6-5 to TRBJ1-1; D uncertain. CDR1 is MNHEY and CDR2 is SVGAGI in the germline V gene. There are 14 residues in the CDR3. V was pared by 2 bases and J by 3 bases, with 10 bases between. The CDR3 nucleotides read TGTGCCAGCAGTTACCTCCCCGGAGACACTGAAGCTTTCTTT. This codes for CASSYLPGDTEAFF.

V gene TRBV30 combines with J gene TRBJ2-1; no firm D call. The germline V gene has CDR1 GTSNPN and CDR2 SVGIG (reference sequence). Trimming cost V 3 bases and J 0 bases, with 6 bases left between them. The CDR3 length is 13 residues. Here the CDR3 reads CAWSTSSYNEQFF. In DNA, the CDR3 is TGTGCCTGGAGCACGAGCTCCTACAATGAGCAGTTCTTC. Based on the CDR3 plus reference TRBV30 and TRBJ2-1, the full variable domain is SQTIHQWPATLVQPVGSPLSLECTVEGTSNPNLYWYRQAAGRGLQLLFYSVGIGQISSEVPQNLSASRPQDRQFILSSKKLLLSDSGFYLCAWSTSSYNEQFFGPGTRLTVL.

V is TRBV7-9 and J is TRBJ2-7, with 7 bases matching TRBD1. This CDR3 region has 14 residues. Germline CDR1 and CDR2: SEHNR and FQNEAQ (reference sequence). V lost 1 base and J lost 6; bases outside the gene matches: 6. The CDR3 DNA sequence: TGTGCCAGCAGCTTAGGTCAGGGGGTTGGCGAGCAGTACTTC. Its protein is CASSLGQGVGEQYF.

V gene TRBV6-2 or TRBV6-3 combines with J gene TRBJ1-5; D might be TRBD1 (6 bases). V lost 5 bases to trimming and J lost 5 bases, with 16 bases between them. The CDR3 length is 15 residues. Per the germline V gene, CDR1 is MNHEY and CDR2 is SVGEGT. The CDR3 coding sequence is TGTGCCAGCAGTATCAGTCCACAGGGTTATCAGCCCCAGCATTTT. Protein: CASSISPQGYQPQHF.

The chain joins TRBV5-4 to TRBJ1-5; tentatively, D is TRBD1 (5 bases). The CDR3 runs to 14 residues. The V and J ends lost 4 bases and 3 bases respectively, with 11 bases between them. In germline, CDR1 is SGHNT, CDR2 YYREEE (reference sequence). Written as DNA, the CDR3 is TGTGCCAGCAGCCAGGCGGGGACCAATCAGCCCCAGCATTTT. This translates into CASSQAGTNQPQHF. The whole variable domain, filled in from reference TRBV5-4 and TRBJ1-5, reads ETGVTQSPTHLIKTRGQQVTLRCSSQSGHNTVSWYQQALGQGPQFIFQYYREEENGRGNFPPRFSGLQFPNYSSELNVNALELDDSALYLCASSQAGTNQPQHFGDGTRLSIL.

CDR3 region: CASSLGGTSEETQYF. The CDR3 bases are TGCGCCAGCAGCTTGGGAGGGACTAGCGAAGAGACCCAGTACTTC. This chain connects TRBV5-1 to TRBJ2-5; 10 bases are a match to TRBD2. CDR1 SGHRS and CDR2 YFSETQ come from the germline V gene. There are 15 residues in the CDR3. The trim removed 0 bases at V and 3 bases at J, leaving 2 bases unmatched. Filled out from reference TRBV5-1 and TRBJ2-5, the complete variable domain reads KAGVTQTPRYLIKTRGQQVTLSCSPISGHRSVSWYQQTPGQGLQFLFEYFSETQRNKGNFPGRFSGRQFSNSRSEMNVSTLELGDSALYLCASSLGGTSEETQYFGPGTRLLVL.

This clone was counted once. This chain connects TRBV19 to TRBJ1-4, with D possibly being TRBD1 (6 bases). Germline V gene data show CDR1 as LNHDA and CDR2 as SQIVND (reference sequence). The ends were cut back, 7 bases at V and 7 bases at J, with 16 bases in the middle. This CDR3 has 14 amino acids. As DNA, the CDR3 is TGTGCCAGTACCTTGACAGGACGTAGTGAAAAACTGTTTTTT. It is translated as CASTLTGRSEKLFF.

V is TRBV24-1 and J is TRBJ2-7, with TRBD2 identical over 13 bases. The V segment lost 2 bases and the J segment 5 bases; nucleotides outside the gene matches: 2. The CDR3 length is 15 residues. From germline, CDR1 is KGHDR and CDR2 SFDVKD. The CDR3 sequence is CATSDSGLAGDEQYF. As DNA, the CDR3 is TGTGCCACCAGTGATTCCGGACTAGCGGGAGACGAGCAGTACTTC.

The chain carries TRBV6-1 and TRBJ1-5; 7 nucleotides match TRBD1. V lost 1 base, J lost 6 bases, and 3 bases stayed unmatched. The CDR3 has 14 residues. Germline V gives CDR1 MNHNS, CDR2 SASEGT. The CDR3 here is CASSEVAGGQPQHF. CDR3 in DNA: TGTGCCAGCAGTGAAGTGGCAGGGGGTCAGCCCCAGCATTTT.

The sample holds a few counts of this clone. The chain joins TRBV27 to TRBJ2-7; possible D gene TRBD2, 5 bases. CDR1 is MNHEY, CDR2 SMNVEV, per germline (reference sequence). The CDR3 has 14 amino acids. V was cut by 2 bases and J by 0 bases, with 8 bases left in between. CDR3 loop: CASSLGGSSYEQYF. Here the CDR3 DNA reads TGTGCCAGCAGTTTAGGAGGCAGCTCCTACGAGCAGTACTTC.